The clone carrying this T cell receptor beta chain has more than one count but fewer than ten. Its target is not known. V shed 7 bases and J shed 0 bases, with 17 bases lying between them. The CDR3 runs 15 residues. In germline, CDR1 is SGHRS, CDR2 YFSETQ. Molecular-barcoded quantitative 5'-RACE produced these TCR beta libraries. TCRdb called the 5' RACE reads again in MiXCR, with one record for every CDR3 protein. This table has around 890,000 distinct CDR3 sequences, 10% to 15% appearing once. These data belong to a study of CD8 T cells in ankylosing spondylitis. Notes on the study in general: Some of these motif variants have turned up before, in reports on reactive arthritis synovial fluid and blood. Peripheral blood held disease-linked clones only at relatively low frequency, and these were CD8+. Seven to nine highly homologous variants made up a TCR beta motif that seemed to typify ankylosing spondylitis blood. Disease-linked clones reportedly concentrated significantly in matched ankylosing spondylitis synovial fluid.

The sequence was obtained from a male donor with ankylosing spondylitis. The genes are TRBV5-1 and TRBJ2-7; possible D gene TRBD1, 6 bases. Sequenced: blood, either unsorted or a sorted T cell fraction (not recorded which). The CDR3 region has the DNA TGCGCCAGCCGCCTTTGGACAGCGACCTCCTACGAGCAGTACTTC. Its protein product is CASRLWTATSYEQYF.